One sample yielded the 27 T cell receptor beta chains listed below, sequenced in a study of T cells expressing NK-cell markers. TCRdb reprocessed the 5' RACE reads and stores each CDR3 protein as one record, lacking DNA. The ten most abundant clones cover approximately 0.39% of a sample with a few hundred thousand distinct CDR3 sequences. Sequenced: blood T cells: a sorted CD56 or NKG2C T cell subset, CD4+ or CD8+ T cells, or bulk PBMC T cells (not recorded which). The receptor set was obtained from a man aged 18-30 years in good health.

The genes are TRBV9 and TRBJ2-3; TCRdb's D call of TRBD1 is untestable without DNA. Germline V CDR1 and CDR2: SGDLS, YYNGEE. The CDR3 consists of 17 residues. The CDR3 protein is CASSVWETGISTDTQYF.

The rearrangement links TRBV12-3 or TRBV12-4 to TRBJ2-1; TCRdb names TRBD2, which stays unverified in the absence of DNA. The CDR3 spans 15 residues. The CDR3 is CASSHRGGQGDEQFF.

This sequence joins TRBV20-1 and TRBJ2-7; lacking DNA, the TRBD1 call made by TCRdb goes unchecked. The CDR3 runs 13 residues. From germline, CDR1 is DFQATT and CDR2 SNEGSKA (reference sequence). The chain's CDR3 is CRAQVAGSYEQYF.

This chain uses TRBV4-2 with TRBJ2-7; without DNA, the TCRdb call of TRBD2 cannot be checked. Germline values: CDR1 LGHNA, CDR2 YNFKEQ. The CDR3 consists of 20 residues. CDR3 sequence: CASSQDLGRVGAGGSYEQYF.

This chain uses TRBV6-1 with TRBJ2-1; TCRdb calls TRBD1, which cannot be checked without DNA. Germline CDR1 is MNHNS and CDR2 is SASEGT. The CDR3 covers 13 residues. CDR3 sequence: CASRPGSAKGQFF.

The chain has TRBV7-7 and TRBJ2-3; TCRdb names TRBD1, which stays unverified in the absence of DNA. Per germline, CDR1 SSHAT and CDR2 FNYEAQ (reference sequence). This CDR3 is built from 16 residues. The CDR3 sequence is CASSPQGGSSTDTQYF.

This chain links TRBV20-1 with TRBJ2-3; TCRdb picks TRBD2, but there is no DNA to check that call. Germline CDR1 DFQATT, CDR2 SNEGSKA (reference sequence). The CDR3 runs 16 residues. CDR3 residues: CSAINRLAGFTDTQYF.

J is TRBJ2-3 and V is TRBV4-3. CDR1 is LGHNA and CDR2 is YSLEER in the germline V gene. The CDR3 extends over 15 amino acids. The CDR3 region is CASSPSRLSTDTQYF.

This chain uses TRBV20-1 with TRBJ2-2. The CDR3 contains 14 residues. Germline lookup yields CDR1 DFQATT and CDR2 SNEGSKA (reference sequence). This CDR3 reads CSARDSRNTGELFF.

The rearrangement links TRBV4-3 to TRBJ2-2; TCRdb lists TRBD1, though no DNA is available to test this call. Looked up from germline, CDR1 is LGHNA and CDR2 is YSLEER. The CDR3 extends over 16 amino acids. CDR3 loop: CASSQGQGSNTGELFF.

This rearrangement joins TRBV12-3 or TRBV12-4 to TRBJ2-2; TCRdb names TRBD2, which stays unverified in the absence of DNA. The CDR3 is 16 amino acids. The CDR3 spells CASRHTERVNTGELFF.

The chain uses TRBV12-3 or TRBV12-4 and TRBJ1-6; with no DNA, the TCRdb D assignment of TRBD1 cannot be verified. CDR3 length: 15 amino acids. Here the CDR3 reads CASSPRQGRGSPLHF.

V and J are TRBV5-1 and TRBJ2-7; TCRdb's D gene call, TRBD2, goes unchecked for lack of DNA. The CDR3 loop spans 15 amino acids. Germline lookup yields CDR1 SGHRS and CDR2 YFSETQ. The CDR3 loop reads CASSFAVSSGYEQYF.

The J gene is TRBJ2-7, the V gene TRBV6-5; the D call from TCRdb, TRBD2, cannot be confirmed without DNA. This CDR3 is 16 amino acids long. Germline V gene lookup returns CDR1 MNHEY and CDR2 SVGAGI. The CDR3 loop is CASSYEGLAGGYEQYF.

The CDR3 here is CASSSEGGVSYTF. The gene calls are TRBV5-1 and TRBJ1-2; there is no DNA to check the TCRdb D call of TRBD1. CDR1 and CDR2 (germline): SGHRS, YFSETQ. CDR3 length equals 13 residues.

This sequence joins TRBV6-1 and TRBJ2-1; TCRdb indicates TRBD1, and absent DNA this call remains unverified. The length of the CDR3 is 13 residues. CDR1 MNHNS and CDR2 SASEGT come from the germline V gene. The CDR3 region is CARPGAGADEQFF.

The chain links TRBV20-1 to TRBJ2-7; TCRdb designates TRBD1, a call that cannot be tested without DNA. The CDR3 length is 13 residues. From germline, CDR1 is DFQATT and CDR2 SNEGSKA (reference sequence). The CDR3 region is CSALQGQEYEQYF.

This CDR3 reads CASSLEAGTGYGYTF. This chain links TRBV7-8 with TRBJ1-2; TCRdb's D call, TRBD1, is unchecked because there is no DNA. The CDR3 consists of 15 residues. Looked up from germline, CDR1 is SGHVS and CDR2 is FQNEAQ. Full variable domain (rest looked up from reference TRBV7-8 and TRBJ1-2): GAGVSQSPRYKVAKRGQDVALRCDPISGHVSLFWYQQALGQGPEFLTYFQNEAQLDKSGLPSDRFFAERPEGSVSTLKIQRTQQEDSAVYLCASSLEAGTGYGYTFGSGTRLTVV.

The V and J genes are TRBV30 and TRBJ2-1; checking the TCRdb D call of TRBD1 is not possible without DNA. The CDR3 length is 14 residues. Germline CDR1 and CDR2: GTSNPN and SVGIG (reference sequence). CDR3 in amino acids: CAWSVHSPAPEQFF. Drawing the rest from reference TRBV30 and TRBJ2-1, the complete variable domain is SQTIHQWPATLVQPVGSPLSLECTVEGTSNPNLYWYRQAAGRGLQLLFYSVGIGQISSEVPQNLSASRPQDRQFILSSKKLLLSDSGFYLCAWSVHSPAPEQFFGPGTRLTVL.

The rearrangement links TRBV20-1 to TRBJ2-3; TCRdb calls TRBD1, which cannot be checked without DNA. The CDR3 is made up of 14 amino acids. Germline V gene lookup returns CDR1 DFQATT and CDR2 SNEGSKA (reference sequence). The CDR3 here is CSASGKGVADTQYF.

This chain connects TRBV5-1 to TRBJ2-7; TCRdb names TRBD2, which stays unverified in the absence of DNA. Germline values: CDR1 SGHRS, CDR2 YFSETQ. The CDR3 has 14 residues. The CDR3 sequence: CASKREGLIDEQYF.

V and J are TRBV12-3 or TRBV12-4 and TRBJ1-5; TCRdb proposes TRBD1, but this gene call is untestable without DNA. The CDR3 sequence is 15 residues long. CDR3 protein: CASSTGTGPNQPQHF.

The CDR3 sequence: CASSPYTRQMAEQFF. V gene TRBV18 combines with J gene TRBJ2-1. There are 15 residues in the CDR3. Per germline, CDR1 KGHSH and CDR2 LQKENI.

The V and J genes are TRBV20-1 and TRBJ2-3. The germline V gene encodes CDR1 DFQATT and CDR2 SNEGSKA (reference sequence). The CDR3 runs to 12 residues. The CDR3 sequence: CSVKDGPDTQYF.

The V call is TRBV3-1, the J call TRBJ2-5; TCRdb picks TRBD1, but there is no DNA to check that call. This CDR3 is built from 12 residues. CDR1 is LGHDT, CDR2 YNNKEL, per germline (reference sequence). CDR3 region: CASSQGGTGNYF.

The chain links TRBV30 to TRBJ2-1; TCRdb designates TRBD1, a call that cannot be tested without DNA. This CDR3 has 16 amino acids. Germline V gene data show CDR1 as GTSNPN and CDR2 as SVGIG (reference sequence). The CDR3 is CAWRRGGRTYYNEQFF.

The J gene is TRBJ2-6, the V gene TRBV6-1; TCRdb reports TRBD1, a call that lacks DNA to check it against. The CDR3 spans 17 residues. CDR1 is MNHNS and CDR2 is SASEGT in the germline V gene. CDR3 region: CASSPAGGLTGANVLTF.